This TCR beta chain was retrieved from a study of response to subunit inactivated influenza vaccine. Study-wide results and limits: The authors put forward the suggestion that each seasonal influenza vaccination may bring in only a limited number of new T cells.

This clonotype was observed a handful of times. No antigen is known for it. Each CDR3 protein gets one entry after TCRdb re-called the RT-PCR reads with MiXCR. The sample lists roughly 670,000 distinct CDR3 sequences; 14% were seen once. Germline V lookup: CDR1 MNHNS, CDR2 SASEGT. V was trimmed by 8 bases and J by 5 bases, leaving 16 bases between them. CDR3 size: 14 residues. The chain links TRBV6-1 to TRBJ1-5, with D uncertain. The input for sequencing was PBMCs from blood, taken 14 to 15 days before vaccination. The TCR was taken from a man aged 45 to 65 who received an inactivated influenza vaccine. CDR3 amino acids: CASSNSGFYQPQHF. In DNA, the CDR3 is TGTGCCAGCTCAAACTCGGGGTTCTATCAGCCCCAGCATTTT.